Listed here are 11 T cell receptor beta chains from one sample, sequenced in a study of shared clonotypes between healthy human individuals. Naive CD8 cells lacked CD45RO, underwent positive selection for CCR7 and left out terminally differentiated effector memory CD45RA+ cells. TCRdb's table, derived via immunoSEQ multiplex PCR, lists solely in-frame clones and lacks some. The data contain some 1,900,000 clones, approximately 95% of them singletons. Sequenced input: naive CD8+ T cells sorted from blood. The receptors come from a man aged 18 to 35 in good health.

Concerning this clone: The sample carries other DNA sequences with the same CDR3. The rearrangement links TRBV5-1 to TRBJ1-1; no clear D. The CDR3 length is 11 residues. V was clipped by 2 bases and J by 4 bases, with 3 bases between them. CDR1 and CDR2 from the germline V gene are SGHRS and YFSETQ. CDR3 residues: CASSFGTEAFF. The CDR3 region has the DNA TGCGCCAGCAGCTTTGGCACTGAAGCTTTCTTT.

Only a few counts were recorded for this clone. The V call is TRBV27, the J call TRBJ1-2, with 10 bases matching TRBD1. Looked up from germline, CDR1 is MNHEY and CDR2 is SMNVEV (reference sequence). Trimming at V came to 5 bases and at J to 8 bases, leaving 5 bases not matched to a gene. The CDR3 consists of 13 residues. CDR3 DNA sequence: TGTGCCAGCAGTCGACAGGGGGCGCCAGGCTACACCTTC. It codes for CASSRQGAPGYTF.

This sequence joins TRBV6-5 and TRBJ2-7; weak D call: TRBD2 (6 bases). Germline lookup yields CDR1 MNHEY and CDR2 SVGAGI. V was cut by 2 bases and J by 2 bases, with 10 bases left in between. The CDR3 has 14 amino acids. This CDR3 is CASSYAGPTYEQYF. The CDR3 bases are TGTGCCAGCAGTTACGCGGGACCTACCTACGAGCAGTACTTC.

This chain uses TRBV28 with TRBJ2-3, with D unclear. CDR3 length: 13 amino acids. Trimming took off 5 bases at V and 1 base at J, with 7 bases between the two ends. Looked up from germline, CDR1 is MDHEN and CDR2 is SYDVKM. The CDR3 loop reads CASSVEGTDTQYF. The DNA for the CDR3 is TGTGCCAGCAGTGTCGAGGGCACAGATACGCAGTATTTT.

CDR3 region: CASRKLAGDTDTQYF. In DNA form, the CDR3 reads TGTGCCAGCAGGAAACTAGCGGGGGACACAGATACGCAGTATTTT. The chain couples TRBV7-8 to TRBJ2-3, with TRBD2 matching 11 bases. The CDR3 sequence is 15 residues long. V lost 6 bases, J lost 2 bases, and 4 bases stayed unmatched. Germline CDR1 and CDR2: SGHVS and FQNEAQ.

V is TRBV11-3 and J is TRBJ1-4; 8 bases line up with TRBD1. This CDR3 spans 17 amino acids. The V segment lost 3 bases and the J segment 8 bases; nucleotides outside the gene matches: 14. Germline-derived CDR1 and CDR2 are SGHNT and YENEEA. CDR3 residues: CASSFLSLDREEEKLFF. In nucleotides, the CDR3 is TGTGCCAGCAGCTTCCTATCCTTGGACAGGGAGGAAGAAAAACTGTTTTTT.

The sample holds one count of this clone. The chain joins TRBV28 to TRBJ1-5; the D is unclear. Germline V gives CDR1 MDHEN, CDR2 SYDVKM. This CDR3 contains 15 residues. V gave up 3 bases and J gave up 5 bases, with 14 bases separating them. The CDR3 DNA reads as TGTGCCAGCAGTTTTACGGGAAAAAGAGATCAGCCCCAGCATTTT. This codes for CASSFTGKRDQPQHF.

The chain links TRBV9 to TRBJ2-3, with a tentative D call TRBD1 (6 bases). The CDR3 contains 14 residues. The germline CDR1 and CDR2 sequences are SGDLS and YYNGEE. Trimming took 4 bases from V and 4 from J, leaving 13 bases between them. The CDR3 sequence is CASSPYAGADTQYF. In nucleotides, the CDR3 is TGTGCCAGCAGCCCATATGCAGGGGCAGATACGCAGTATTTT. The entire variable domain, with the rest obtained from reference TRBV9 and TRBJ2-3, is as follows: DSGVTQTPKHLITATGQRVTLRCSPRSGDLSVYWYQQSLDQGLQFLIQYYNGEERAKGNILERFSAQQFPDLHSELNLSSLELGDSALYFCASSPYAGADTQYFGPGTRLTVL.

This sequence joins TRBV4-3 and TRBJ2-1; 8 nucleotides match TRBD2. The CDR3 contains 17 residues. In germline, CDR1 is LGHNA, CDR2 YSLEER. J gave up 3 bases and V 0 bases, and 7 bases lay outside the gene matches. CDR3 region: CASSQDIWREDYNEQFF. DNA for the CDR3: TGCGCCAGCAGCCAAGATATTTGGCGGGAGGACTACAATGAGCAGTTCTTC.

The chain combines TRBV27 with TRBJ2-7; D unresolved. Deletions cut 4 bases from V and 2 bases from J, with 15 bases between. The CDR3 runs to 15 residues. From germline, CDR1 is MNHEY and CDR2 SMNVEV (reference sequence). The CDR3 coding sequence is TGTGCCAGCAGTTCCCCCCCAACTGGTCCCTACGAGCAGTACTTC. It translates to CASSSPPTGPYEQYF.

Remarks on this clone: Additional DNA sequences in this sample encode the identical CDR3. This chain connects TRBV29-1 to TRBJ2-7; a weak D match, TRBD1 (7 bases). The germline gives CDR1 SQVTM, CDR2 ANQGSEA. CDR3 length: 13 amino acids. Trimming removed 4 bases at V and 1 base at J, with 11 bases between. The CDR3 DNA is TGCAGCGTTGCGCCAGGGGGGTCCTACGAGCAGTACTTC. Translated: CSVAPGGSYEQYF.